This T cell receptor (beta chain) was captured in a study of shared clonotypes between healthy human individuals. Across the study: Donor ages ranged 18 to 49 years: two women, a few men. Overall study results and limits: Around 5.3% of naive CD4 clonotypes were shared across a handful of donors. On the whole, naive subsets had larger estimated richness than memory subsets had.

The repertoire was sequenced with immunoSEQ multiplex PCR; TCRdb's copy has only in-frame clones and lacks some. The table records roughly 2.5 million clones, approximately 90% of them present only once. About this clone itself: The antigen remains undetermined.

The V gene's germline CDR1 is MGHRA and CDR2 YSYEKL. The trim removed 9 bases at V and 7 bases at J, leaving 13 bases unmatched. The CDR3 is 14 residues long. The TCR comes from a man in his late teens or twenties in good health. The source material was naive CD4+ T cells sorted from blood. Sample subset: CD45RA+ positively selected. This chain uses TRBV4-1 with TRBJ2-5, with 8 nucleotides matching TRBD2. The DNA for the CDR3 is TGCGCCAGGCTACTAGCGGAGGACCTTCGGACCCAGTACTTC. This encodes CARLLAEDLRTQYF.